In this sample, the clone carrying this TCR beta chain turned up a few times. TCRdb passed the 5' RACE reads through MiXCR, listing each CDR3 protein once. The repertoire holds about 67,000 distinct CDR3 sequences, about 16% seen once, with approximately 6% in the top ten. V dropped 4 bases and J dropped 3; count of bases not matched to a gene: 3. The CDR3 covers 13 residues. Germline V gene data show CDR1 as SEHNR and CDR2 as FQNEAQ (reference sequence). The record originates from a study of HIV-infected patients and healthy controls. Input material: CD4+ T cells from blood. The rearrangement joins TRBV7-9 to TRBJ2-7; TRBD1 matches at 7 bases. The TCR sequence derives from a human donor in good health. The CDR3 sequence: CASSSRDSYEQYF. The CDR3 nucleotides are TGTGCCAGCAGCTCCCGGGACAGCTACGAGCAGTACTTC. The complete variable domain, with remaining parts taken from reference TRBV7-9 and TRBJ2-7, reads DTGVSQNPRHKITKRGQNVTFRCDPISEHNRLYWYRQTLGQGPEFLTYFQNEAQLEKSRLLSDRFSAERPKGSFSTLEIQRTEQGDSAMYLCASSSRDSYEQYFGPGTRLTVT.